These 26 T cell receptor beta chains were sequenced from one sample in a study of tissue T cells after allogeneic stem cell transplantation. Only in-frame clones appear in the TCRdb table, and some are missing; sequencing was by immunoSEQ multiplex PCR. Found here are around 17,000 clones, about 70% of them singletons; the top ten hold roughly 0.94%. The specimen was spleen. All receptors derive from a female BALB/c mouse in good health. This strain has MHC haplotype H2-d.

A note on this clone: Gene labels here are mouse ones. The read falls 1 residue short of the CDR3 end, and the missing part is taken from the germline J gene. V is TRBV19 and J is TRBJ1-3; D is ambiguous. This CDR3 has 15 amino acids. The V end lost 2 bases, the J end lost 0 bases, and 9 bases lay between the germline ends. Germline assignment: CDR1 FNHDT and CDR2 SITEND (reference sequence). Incomplete CDR3 DNA: TGTGCCAGCAGTATGGGGATCCTTTCTGGAAATACGCTCTAT. It yields the protein CASSMGILSGNTLY. The whole CDR3 region reads CASSMGILSGNTLYF.

On this clone itself: Germline and genes: mouse. The read terminates 1 residue before the CDR3 end, so the remaining end is supplied by the germline J gene. The V call is TRBV31, the J call TRBJ2-5; the match to TRBD2 covers 8 bases. Germline values: CDR1 GKSSPN, CDR2 SITVG. J was trimmed by 2 bases and V by 1 base; bases with no gene match: 5. The CDR3 contains 15 residues. The CDR3 spells CAWSPWTGSQDTQYF. The sequenced part of the CDR3 DNA is TGTGCCTGGAGTCCCTGGACTGGGTCCCAAGACACCCAGTAC.

With regard to this clone: Gene names follow the mouse nomenclature. The read terminates 1 residue before the CDR3 end, so the remaining end is supplied by the germline J gene. J is TRBJ2-1 and V is TRBV19; D is ambiguous. CDR3 size: 13 residues. V lost 0 bases and J lost 5, with 6 bases in between. Germline V gene sequence: CDR1 FNHDT, CDR2 SITEND (reference sequence). Incomplete CDR3 DNA: TGTGCCAGCAGTATAGAAGACAATGCTGAGCAGTTC. Protein product: CASSIEDNAEQF. The full CDR3 protein is CASSIEDNAEQFF.

As concerns this clone: Genes here carry mouse names. The read terminates 1 residue before the CDR3 end, so the remaining end is supplied by the germline J gene. V usage is TRBV19 and J usage is TRBJ2-4; 14 bases fit TRBD2. This CDR3 contains 17 residues. Losses at the gene ends were 4 bases for V and 6 bases for J; bases not matched to a gene: 10. Germline-derived CDR1 and CDR2 are FNHDT and SITEND (reference sequence). The CDR3 spells CASSARGTGGARNTLYF. The covered CDR3 bases are TGTGCCAGCAGTGCTAGGGGGACTGGGGGGGCGCGGAACACCTTGTAC.

A note on this clone: Mouse gene names apply. The CDR3 end lies 1 residue beyond the end of the read and is filled in from the germline J gene. The rearrangement links TRBV13-3 to TRBJ2-3; 7 nucleotides agree with TRBD1. Germline CDR1 and CDR2: NNHDY and SYVADS. The CDR3 runs 13 residues. V gave up 2 bases and J gave up 3 bases; unmatched junction bases: 0. CDR3 in amino acids: CASSEQGAETLYF. CDR3 DNA (partial): TGTGCCAGCAGTGAACAGGGGGCAGAAACGCTGTAT.

A word on this clone: All gene names here are mouse names. The missing CDR3 end, 1 residue past where the read stops, is filled in from the germline J gene. The chain recombines TRBV19 with TRBJ2-3; TRBD2 matches at 13 bases. V lost 2 bases and J lost 3; bases outside the gene matches: 0. Germline CDR1 is FNHDT and CDR2 is SITEND (reference sequence). The CDR3 contains 15 residues. This chain's CDR3 is CASSMDWGGAETLYF. The CDR3 DNA, read in part, is TGTGCCAGCAGTATGGACTGGGGGGGCGCAGAAACGCTGTAT.

This clone was detected only a few times. Gene names are mouse gene names. The CDR3 protein is CASTRDRGQAPLF. The CDR3 DNA, read in part, is TGTGCCAGCACCCGGGACAGGGGGCAGGCTCCGCTT. The chain combines TRBV13-1 with TRBJ1-5; 11 bases align to TRBD1. The observed sequence ends 1 residue before the CDR3 terminus, with the missing tail filled in from the germline J gene. Germline loops: CDR1 NSHNY, CDR2 SYGAGN. This CDR3 comprises 13 residues. Trimming took 6 bases from V and 7 from J; bases not matched to a gene: 3.

Points on this clone: Gene names refer to mouse genes. The read halts 1 residue ahead of the CDR3 end, with the missing end drawn from the germline J gene. The chain joins TRBV29 to TRBJ1-4; 10 nucleotides agree with TRBD1. CDR3 length: 16 residues. The junction had 10 bases not matched to a gene; V was cut back by 5 bases and J by 7 bases. Germline loops: CDR1 MSHET, CDR2 SYDVDS. The sequenced CDR3 bases are TGTGCTAGCAGTCCCCTCCGGGACAGGGGTGGCGAAAGATTATTT. Protein: CASSPLRDRGGERLF. The whole CDR3 protein reads CASSPLRDRGGERLFF.

Notes on this clone: Mouse gene names and germline throughout. Coverage ceases 1 residue before the CDR3 finishes, and the germline J gene fills in the end. The chain recombines TRBV2 with TRBJ2-7; unclear D gene. Between the trimmed V and J ends, which lost 0 bases and 7 bases, there was a span of 4 bases. This CDR3 is 11 amino acids long. Germline CDR1 and CDR2: LGHNA and YSYQKL. Incomplete CDR3 DNA: TGTGCCAGCAGCCAAGATTGGGAACAGTAC. Its protein is CASSQDWEQY. From start to end, the CDR3 is CASSQDWEQYF.

Only one count was recorded for this clone. Germline and genes here are mouse. Coverage ceases 1 residue before the CDR3 finishes, and the germline J gene fills in the end. The chain couples TRBV4 to TRBJ1-1; D gene unclear. The CDR3 contains 12 residues. V gave up 4 bases and J gave up 3 bases, with 6 bases separating them. Germline CDR1 reads LGHDT; CDR2 reads YNNKQL (reference sequence). The DNA read from the CDR3 is TGTGCCAGCAGCTGGGAAGACACAGAAGTCTTC. Its protein is CASSWEDTEVF. The full CDR3 protein reads CASSWEDTEVFF.

In regard to this clone: Gene names follow the mouse nomenclature. Read coverage stops 1 residue before the CDR3 terminus; the germline J gene supplies the remainder. This chain joins TRBV13-2 and TRBJ2-7; a possible D gene is TRBD1 (6 bases). The CDR3 is made up of 14 amino acids. From germline, CDR1 is NNHNN and CDR2 SYGAGS (reference sequence). V lost 3 bases and J lost 7, with 17 bases in between. The CDR3 reads CASGVPSGTWEQYF. CDR3 DNA (partial): TGTGCCAGCGGTGTCCCCTCCGGGACATGGGAACAGTAC.

Of note for this clone: All gene names here are mouse names. The CDR3 is cut off 1 residue early in the read; its end comes from the germline J gene. V usage is TRBV13-2 and J usage is TRBJ2-1; TRBD1 aligns across 7 bases. This CDR3 has 14 amino acids. V trimming: 3 bases; J trimming: 3 bases; junction bases outside the gene matches: 3. Germline V gene data show CDR1 as NNHNN and CDR2 as SYGAGS (reference sequence). CDR3 residues: CASGVGTAYAEQFF. The covered CDR3 bases are TGTGCCAGCGGTGTTGGGACAGCCTATGCTGAGCAGTTC.

In regard to this clone: Gene names are the mouse ones. The sequenced fragment ends 1 residue before the CDR3 boundary, so the rest is inferred from the germline J gene. V is TRBV2 and J is TRBJ1-4, with D tentatively TRBD1 (6 bases). Trimming shortened V by 1 base and J by 0 bases, and 9 bases separated the two germline ends. The CDR3 contains 16 residues. Germline V lookup: CDR1 LGHNA, CDR2 YSYQKL. This CDR3 is CASSQGTEISNERLFF. CDR3 DNA (partial): TGTGCCAGCAGCCAAGGGACAGAAATTTCCAACGAAAGATTATTT.

As regards this clone: The listed genes are named as in mouse. The read gets to within 1 residue of the CDR3 end, and the germline J gene fills in the rest. The chain uses TRBV13-2 and TRBJ2-2; a possible D gene is TRBD1 (7 bases). The CDR3 extends over 16 amino acids. Looked up from germline, CDR1 is NNHNN and CDR2 is SYGAGS (reference sequence). V was trimmed by 6 bases and J by 2 bases, leaving 17 bases between them. CDR3 in amino acids: CASVLTGLGNTGQLYF. CDR3 DNA, as far as it was read: TGTGCCAGCGTCCTGACAGGGCTGGGGAACACCGGGCAGCTCTAC.

This clone was seen more than once but under ten times. Gene names are the mouse ones. Coverage ceases 1 residue before the CDR3 finishes, and the germline J gene fills in the end. This chain joins TRBV19 and TRBJ2-1, with TRBD1 matching 7 bases. The ends lost 3 bases at V and 3 bases at J; junction bases unmatched: 3. There are 14 residues in the CDR3. The germline CDR1 and CDR2 sequences are FNHDT and SITEND (reference sequence). CDR3 bases read: TGTGCCAGCAGTAAGGGACAGCCCTATGCTGAGCAGTTC. Translation: CASSKGQPYAEQF. The whole CDR3 sequence reads CASSKGQPYAEQFF. The full variable domain, rest sourced from reference TRBV19 and TRBJ2-1, is GGIITQTPKFLIGQEGQKLTLKCQQNFNHDTMYWYRQDSGKGLRLIYYSITENDLQKGDLSEGYDASREKKSSFSLTVTSAQKNEMAVFLCASSKGQPYAEQFFGPGTRLTVL.

Worth noting for this clone: Any gene name here is a mouse gene name. The observed sequence ends 1 residue before the CDR3 terminus, with the missing tail filled in from the germline J gene. The gene calls are TRBV14 and TRBJ1-4; TRBD1 matches at 9 bases. V gave up 2 bases and J gave up 7 bases; unmatched junction bases: 6. CDR3 length: 15 residues. Germline loops: CDR1 SGHDT, CDR2 FRDEAV. CDR3 DNA (partial): TGTGCCAGCAGTTTACAGGGGGCGCCGGGCGAAAGATTATTT. The encoded protein is CASSLQGAPGERLF. The entire CDR3 reads CASSLQGAPGERLFF.

A note on this clone: The gene names given are mouse names. With the read ending 1 residue before the CDR3 end, the germline J gene is used to fill in that end. The J gene is TRBJ2-5, the V gene TRBV31; perhaps TRBD2 as D (6 bases). Germline values: CDR1 GKSSPN, CDR2 SITVG. The CDR3 has 14 residues. The germline V and J ends were trimmed by 3 bases and 2 bases, with 12 bases remaining between them. The CDR3 sequence: CAWSPTGFQDTQYF. The part of the CDR3 DNA that was read is TGTGCCTGGAGCCCAACTGGGTTCCAAGACACCCAGTAC.

A note on this clone: Mouse names are used for the genes. With the read ending 1 residue before the CDR3 end, the germline J gene is used to fill in that end. The rearrangement uses TRBV13-2 and TRBJ2-4; a possible D gene is TRBD2 (6 bases). CDR1 and CDR2 from the germline V gene are NNHNN and SYGAGS (reference sequence). The CDR3 contains 15 residues. V dropped 0 bases and J dropped 1 base, with 9 bases sitting between them. The DNA read from the CDR3 is TGTGCCAGCGGTGATGCCCCTGGGGGTCAAAACACCTTGTAC. As protein: CASGDAPGGQNTLY. The whole CDR3 is CASGDAPGGQNTLYF.

As concerns this clone: Gene names are the mouse ones. The CDR3 is cut off 1 residue early in the read; its end comes from the germline J gene. The V call is TRBV13-3, the J call TRBJ2-2; 9 bases are a match to TRBD1. In germline, CDR1 is NNHDY, CDR2 SYVADS. The V gene end was trimmed by 5 bases and the J gene end by 6 bases; junction bases not matched to a gene: 8. This CDR3 has 15 residues. CDR3: CASSSGTGMAGQLYF. CDR3 bases read: TGTGCCAGCAGCTCCGGGACAGGGATGGCCGGGCAGCTCTAC.

Regarding this clone: Gene and germline names: mouse. The read halts 1 residue ahead of the CDR3 end, with the missing end drawn from the germline J gene. This rearrangement joins TRBV31 to TRBJ2-1; 9 bases agree with TRBD1. Trimming cost V 1 base and J 3 bases; bases outside gene matches: 1. CDR1 is GKSSPN and CDR2 is SITVG in the germline V gene. The CDR3 extends over 14 amino acids. The CDR3 sequence is CAWSPTGGYAEQFF. The CDR3 DNA, read in part, is TGTGCCTGGAGTCCGACAGGGGGCTATGCTGAGCAGTTC.

Notes on this clone: Genes and germline are mouse. Sequencing ends 1 residue short of the CDR3 end; the germline J gene provides the rest. The chain joins TRBV13-3 to TRBJ2-5; TRBD2 matches at 8 bases. J lost 3 bases, V lost 1 base, and 1 base had no gene match. The V gene's germline CDR1 is NNHDY and CDR2 SYVADS. CDR3 length: 14 residues. The CDR3 protein is CASSDTGGQDTQYF. The sequenced part of the CDR3 DNA is TGTGCCAGCAGTGATACTGGGGGACAAGACACCCAGTAC. Combining the CDR3 with reference TRBV13-3 and TRBJ2-5 gives the whole variable domain EAAVTQSPRSKVAVTGGKVTLSCHQTNNHDYMYWYRQDTGHGLRLIHYSYVADSTEKGDIPDGYKASRPSQENFSLILELASLSQTAVYFCASSDTGGQDTQYFGPGTRLLVL.

About this clone: Genes and germline come from the mouse. The read finishes 1 residue shy of the CDR3 end, and the germline J gene is used to complete it. The J gene is TRBJ1-4, the V gene TRBV20; TRBD1 is a possible D gene (6 bases). This CDR3 contains 15 residues. CDR1 and CDR2 from the germline V gene are GFQATS and STVNSAI. Trimming pared 5 bases from V and 0 bases from J, leaving 13 bases between. Here the CDR3 reads CGASGTKISNERLFF. The CDR3 bases that were read are TGTGGTGCTTCCGGGACAAAAATTTCCAACGAAAGATTATTT.

This clone has only a few counts. Gene names denote mouse genes. The CDR3 reads CASSLGAERLFF. The sequenced CDR3 bases are TGTGCTAGCAGTTTAGGGGCCGAAAGATTATTT. The chain combines TRBV29 with TRBJ1-4; tentative D call: TRBD1 (5 bases). The missing CDR3 end, 1 residue past where the read stops, is filled in from the germline J gene. V lost 2 bases to trimming and J lost 7 bases, with 5 bases between them. The CDR3 covers 12 residues. Germline assignment: CDR1 MSHET and CDR2 SYDVDS.

Concerning this clone itself: The gene names here belong to mouse. Partial CDR3 DNA: TGTGCCAGCGGCGACTGGGGGGGCGCTGCAGAAACGCTGTAT. Its protein is CASGDWGGAAETLY. The whole CDR3 protein reads CASGDWGGAAETLYF. The J gene is TRBJ2-3, the V gene TRBV13-2; 12 bases fit TRBD2. Read coverage stops 1 residue before the CDR3 terminus; the germline J gene supplies the remainder. With V trimmed by 5 bases and J by 2 bases, 3 bases remained unmatched. Germline values: CDR1 NNHNN, CDR2 SYGAGS (reference sequence). This CDR3 comprises 15 residues.

For this clone: Here the gene names and germline are mouse. The CDR3 end lies 1 residue beyond the end of the read and is filled in from the germline J gene. V and J are TRBV13-1 and TRBJ2-2; D not resolved. Germline V gives CDR1 NSHNY, CDR2 SYGAGN. CDR3 length equals 13 residues. Trimming took off 2 bases at V and 4 bases at J, with 6 bases between the two ends. This chain's CDR3 is CASSEGSTGQLYF. CDR3 DNA, as far as it was read: TGTGCCAGCAGTGAGGGGAGCACCGGGCAGCTCTAC.

This clone was picked up one time. Gene labels here are mouse ones. The read ends 1 residue shy of where the CDR3 ends; the end is completed using the germline J gene. The chain couples TRBV13-2 to TRBJ1-6, with 7 bases matching TRBD1. TRBJ1-6 carries the ORF label, with uncertain function. Germline values: CDR1 NNHNN, CDR2 SYGAGS (reference sequence). Trimming removed 4 bases from V and 4 bases from J; junction bases left unmatched: 2. The length of the CDR3 is 14 residues. CDR3 region: CASGYRGYNSPLYF. The part of the CDR3 DNA that was read is TGTGCCAGCGGTTACAGGGGTTATAATTCGCCCCTCTAC.